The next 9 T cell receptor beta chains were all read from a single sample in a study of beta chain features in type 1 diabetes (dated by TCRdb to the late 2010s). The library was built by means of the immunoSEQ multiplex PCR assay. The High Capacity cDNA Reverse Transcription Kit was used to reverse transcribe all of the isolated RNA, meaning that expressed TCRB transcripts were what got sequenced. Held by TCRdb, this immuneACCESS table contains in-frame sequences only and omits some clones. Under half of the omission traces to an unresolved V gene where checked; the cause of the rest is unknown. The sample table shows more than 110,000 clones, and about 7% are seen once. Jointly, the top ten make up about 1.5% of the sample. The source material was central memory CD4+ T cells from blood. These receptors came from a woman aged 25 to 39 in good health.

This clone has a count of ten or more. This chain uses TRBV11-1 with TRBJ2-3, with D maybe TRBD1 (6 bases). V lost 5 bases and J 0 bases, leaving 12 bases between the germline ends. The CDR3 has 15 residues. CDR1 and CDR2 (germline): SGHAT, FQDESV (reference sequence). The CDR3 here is CASSSPQGSTDTQYF. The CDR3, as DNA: TGTGCCAGCAGCAGCCCTCAGGGGAGCACAGATACGCAGTATTTT.

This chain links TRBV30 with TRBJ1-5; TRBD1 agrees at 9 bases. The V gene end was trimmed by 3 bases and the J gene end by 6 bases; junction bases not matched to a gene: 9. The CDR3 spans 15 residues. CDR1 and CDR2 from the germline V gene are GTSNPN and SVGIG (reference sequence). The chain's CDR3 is CAWSFEGQGRQPQHF. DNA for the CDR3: TGTGCCTGGAGCTTCGAGGGACAGGGACGTCAGCCCCAGCATTTT.

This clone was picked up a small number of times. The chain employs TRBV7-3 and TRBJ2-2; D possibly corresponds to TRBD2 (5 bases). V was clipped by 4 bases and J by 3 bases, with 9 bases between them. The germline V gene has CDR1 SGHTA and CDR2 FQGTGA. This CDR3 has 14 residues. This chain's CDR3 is CASSSASHTGELFF. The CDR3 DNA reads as TGTGCCAGCAGCTCCGCTAGCCACACCGGGGAGCTGTTTTTT.

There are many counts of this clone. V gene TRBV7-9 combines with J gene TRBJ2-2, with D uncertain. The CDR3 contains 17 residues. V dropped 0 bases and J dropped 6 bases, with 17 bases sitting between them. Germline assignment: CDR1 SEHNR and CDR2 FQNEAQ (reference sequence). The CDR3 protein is CASSLALASHDAGELFF. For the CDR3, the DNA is TGTGCCAGCAGCTTAGCCTTGGCTAGTCATGATGCCGGGGAGCTGTTTTTT.

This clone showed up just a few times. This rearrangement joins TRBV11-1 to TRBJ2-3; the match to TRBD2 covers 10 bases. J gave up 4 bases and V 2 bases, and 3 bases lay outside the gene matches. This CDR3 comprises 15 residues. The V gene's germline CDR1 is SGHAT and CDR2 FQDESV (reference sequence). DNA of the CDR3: TGTGCCAGCAGCTTAAGCGGGAGGGCCGCAGATACGCAGTATTTT. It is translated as CASSLSGRAADTQYF.

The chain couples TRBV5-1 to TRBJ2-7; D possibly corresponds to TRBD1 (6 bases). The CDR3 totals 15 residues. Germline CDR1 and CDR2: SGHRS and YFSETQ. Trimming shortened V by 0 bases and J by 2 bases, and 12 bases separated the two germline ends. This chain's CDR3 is CASSLGPGVAYEQYF. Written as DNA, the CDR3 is TGCGCCAGCAGCTTGGGTCCAGGGGTAGCCTACGAGCAGTACTTC.

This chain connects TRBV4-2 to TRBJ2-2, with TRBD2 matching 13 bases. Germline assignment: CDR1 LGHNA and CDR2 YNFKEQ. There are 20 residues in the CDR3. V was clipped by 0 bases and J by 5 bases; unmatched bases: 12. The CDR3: CASSQDRIQLAGGGTGELFF. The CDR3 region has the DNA TGTGCCAGCAGCCAAGATCGTATTCAACTAGCGGGAGGGGGGACCGGGGAGCTGTTTTTT.

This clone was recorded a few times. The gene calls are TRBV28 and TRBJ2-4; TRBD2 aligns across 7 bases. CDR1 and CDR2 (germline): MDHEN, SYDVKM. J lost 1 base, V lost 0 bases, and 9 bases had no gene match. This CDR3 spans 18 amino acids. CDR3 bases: TGTGCCAGCAGTTTATGGTCGTCGCGGGAGAAGGCCAAAAACATTCAGTACTTC. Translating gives CASSLWSSREKAKNIQYF.

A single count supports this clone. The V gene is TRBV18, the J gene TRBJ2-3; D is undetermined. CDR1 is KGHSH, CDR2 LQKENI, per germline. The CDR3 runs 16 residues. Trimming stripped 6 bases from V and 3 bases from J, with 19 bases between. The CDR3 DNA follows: TGTGCCAGCTCGCCCAATTCGACAATTAGGACAGATACGCAGTATTTT. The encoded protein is CASSPNSTIRTDTQYF.